The 16 T cell receptor beta chains reported below all come from one sample, sequenced in a study of blood T cells in healthy people across ages. With a J-beta primer mix and a sample-barcoded 5' primer, a second PCR ran roughly 7 to 11 cycles. One entry per CDR3 protein results from TCRdb running MiXCR on the 5' RACE reads. The sample shows 850,000 or so distinct CDR3 sequences, more than 25% of them seen only once. Material for sequencing was blood. The receptors originated from an elderly woman in good health.

This clonotype was recorded at least ten times. V gene TRBV9 combines with J gene TRBJ2-1; the D gene could be TRBD1 or TRBD2 (6 bases each). Germline V CDR1 and CDR2: SGDLS, YYNGEE. Trimming shortened V by 3 bases and J by 3 bases, and 13 bases separated the two germline ends. The CDR3 covers 15 residues. The CDR3 DNA reads TGTGCCAGCAGCGCCCGCAGGGGAGGCTACAATGAGCAGTTCTTC. Encoded protein: CASSARRGGYNEQFF.

To note about this clonotype: This may stem from a read error, because a much larger clone lies one nucleotide away. The chain links TRBV9 to TRBJ2-1; D gene uncertain. V gave up 4 bases and J gave up 0 bases, with 14 bases separating them. Germline CDR1 and CDR2: SGDLS and YYNGEE. The CDR3 totals 16 residues. The CDR3 DNA follows: TGTGCCAGCAGCACCCTTGCGGAGTTCTCCTACAATGAGCAGTTCTTC. Translated: CASSTLAEFSYNEQFF.

The chain has TRBV7-9 and TRBJ1-3; no firm D call. V dropped 1 base and J dropped 3 bases, with 10 bases sitting between them. The CDR3 extends over 15 amino acids. Germline V gene data show CDR1 as SEHNR and CDR2 as FQNEAQ (reference sequence). CDR3: CASSLEGGFGNTIYF. DNA of the CDR3: TGTGCCAGCAGCTTAGAAGGCGGTTTTGGAAACACCATATATTTT.

In its sample, this clonotype was seen many times. V usage is TRBV29-1 and J usage is TRBJ1-1; D remains ambiguous. The CDR3 length is 11 residues. Per the germline V gene, CDR1 is SQVTM and CDR2 is ANQGSEA. V was pared by 6 bases and J by 1 base, with 6 bases between. The CDR3 nucleotides are TGCAGCGTAGGAGAGAACACTGAAGCTTTCTTT. This encodes CSVGENTEAFF.

The chain has TRBV3-1 and TRBJ1-6, with unresolved D. The CDR3 totals 13 residues. The germline V and J ends were trimmed by 6 bases and 7 bases, with 10 bases remaining between them. Germline V gene data show CDR1 as LGHDT and CDR2 as YNNKEL (reference sequence). The CDR3 loop reads CASSPYQNSPLHF. In nucleotides, the CDR3 is TGTGCCAGCAGTCCCTACCAGAATTCACCCCTCCACTTT.

This clonotype was counted a few times. The chain links TRBV4-1 to TRBJ1-1; D perhaps matches TRBD1 (5 bases). Germline V gene lookup returns CDR1 MGHRA and CDR2 YSYEKL. This CDR3 has 15 residues. V was cut by 0 bases and J by 4 bases, with 12 bases left in between. The CDR3 region has the DNA TGCGCCAGCAGCCAAGAGACTGGGGGTGGCACTGAAGCTTTCTTT. Encoded protein: CASSQETGGGTEAFF.

In regard to this clonotype: A much more abundant neighbour one base away suggests this may be a read error. The chain uses TRBV5-1 and TRBJ2-5; D is perhaps TRBD1 or TRBD2 (6 bases each). Germline CDR1 and CDR2: SGHRS and YFSETQ. Trimming took off 7 bases at V and 11 bases at J, with 21 bases between the two ends. The CDR3 is 13 residues long. The CDR3 region is CASGRDNDNEQYF. The CDR3 DNA follows: TGCGCCAGCGGGCGGGACAACGACAATGAGCAGTACTTC.

A note on this clonotype: With a much larger clone just one base away, this may be a read error. The chain has TRBV30 and TRBJ2-1; 9 nucleotides agree with TRBD1. The closer fit of TRBJ2-7 to the DNA end suggests the J call may be wrong. The CDR3 has 15 amino acids. Germline V gives CDR1 GTSNPN, CDR2 SVGIG (reference sequence). The CDR3: CAWSVKQGAYNEQYF. CDR3 coding DNA: TGTGCCTGGAGTGTAAAACAGGGGGCGTACAATGAGCAGTACTTC.

This clonotype was detected only a few times. The chain employs TRBV24-1 and TRBJ2-2; 9 nucleotides align to TRBD1. Germline CDR1 and CDR2: KGHDR and SFDVKD. The length of the CDR3 is 16 residues. Losses at the gene ends were 5 bases for V and 4 bases for J; bases not matched to a gene: 7. The CDR3 region has the DNA TGTGCCACCAGTGGTTGGGGACAGGGACTCACCGGGGAGCTGTTTTTT. It encodes CATSGWGQGLTGELFF.

The gene calls are TRBV7-2 and TRBJ1-1; 9 bases align to TRBD1. The CDR3 is 16 residues long. Trimming took 2 bases from V and 0 from J; bases not matched to a gene: 4. Germline V lookup: CDR1 SGHTA, CDR2 FQGNSA. The CDR3 DNA is TGTGCCAGCAGCTTAAGGTGGGACAGGGTGAACACTGAAGCTTTCTTT. This translates into CASSLRWDRVNTEAFF.

This clonotype has only a few counts. The chain joins TRBV20-1 to TRBJ1-6; TRBD1 is a possible D gene (6 bases). The CDR3 is 15 residues long. Germline CDR1 reads DFQATT; CDR2 reads SNEGSKA (reference sequence). The germline V and J ends were trimmed by 2 bases and 7 bases, with 15 bases remaining between them. As DNA, the CDR3 is TGCAGTGCTAGACAACAGGGAAATATCAATTCACCCCTCCACTTT. This codes for CSARQQGNINSPLHF.

This clonotype has a handful of counts. The chain combines TRBV12-3 or TRBV12-4 with TRBJ1-1; unclear D gene. V lost 2 bases and J lost 8, with 6 bases in between. The CDR3 runs to 11 residues. The CDR3 region is CASSLNSEAFF. The CDR3 DNA reads TGTGCCAGCAGTTTAAACAGCGAAGCTTTCTTT.

This clonotype was found many times. The chain uses TRBV5-1 and TRBJ2-1, with a tentative D call TRBD2 (5 bases). V was shortened by 0 bases and J by 10 bases, with 20 bases between the two germline ends. Germline-derived CDR1 and CDR2 are SGHRS and YFSETQ. CDR3 size: 16 residues. The CDR3 is CASSLAGTGSGSEQFF. The CDR3 nucleotides are TGCGCCAGCAGCTTGGCCGGAACGGGGAGCGGCTCCGAGCAGTTCTTC.

As to this clonotype: A read error may produce the germline difference seen at one junction end. This rearrangement joins TRBV12-3 or TRBV12-4 to TRBJ1-1, with 8 nucleotides matching TRBD1. There are 14 residues in the CDR3. The CDR3 region has the DNA TGTGCCAACAGTTTCCAGGGGGCAGGGACTGAAGCTTTTTTT. Translation gives CANSFQGAGTEAFF.

The chain combines TRBV7-8 with TRBJ1-4, with unresolved D. V shed 5 bases and J shed 5 bases, with 12 bases lying between them. This CDR3 contains 14 residues. Germline V gives CDR1 SGHVS, CDR2 FQNEAQ. The CDR3 DNA reads TGTGCCAGCAGCCGATCGGAGGTCAATGAAAAACTGTTTTTT. Its protein product is CASSRSEVNEKLFF.

This clonotype has at least ten counts. This chain links TRBV7-9 with TRBJ2-3; 12 bases agree with TRBD2. Germline assignment: CDR1 SEHNR and CDR2 FQNEAQ (reference sequence). The J segment lost 6 bases and the V segment lost 0 bases, leaving 7 bases of the junction unmatched. The CDR3 runs to 17 residues. This chain's CDR3 is CASSLAPLAGGPDTQYF. In nucleotides, the CDR3 is TGTGCCAGCAGCTTAGCGCCCCTAGCGGGGGGGCCTGATACGCAGTATTTT. Full variable domain (remainder filled in from reference TRBV7-9 and TRBJ2-3): DTGVSQNPRHKITKRGQNVTFRCDPISEHNRLYWYRQTLGQGPEFLTYFQNEAQLEKSRLLSDRFSAERPKGSFSTLEIQRTEQGDSAMYLCASSLAPLAGGPDTQYFGPGTRLTVL.